The 24 T cell receptor beta chains presented below share a single source sample, sequenced in a study of blood T cell repertoires in COVID-19. Measured with immunoSEQ multiplex PCR; TCRdb has only the in-frame clones, and not every one. In the table there are 130,000 to 150,000 clones, less than 85% of which are singletons. The sample comprised peripheral blood. These receptors were taken from a human donor in a cohort sampled during active COVID-19.

This clone was recorded only once. The gene calls are TRBV18 and TRBJ2-5, with TRBD1 identical over 10 bases. V gave up 6 bases and J gave up 5 bases; unmatched junction bases: 6. The CDR3 is 14 residues long. From germline, CDR1 is KGHSH and CDR2 LQKENI. The DNA for the CDR3 is TGTGCCAGCTCCCAGGACAGGGGGGCCGAGACCCAGTACTTC. Encoded protein: CASSQDRGAETQYF.

The chain recombines TRBV28 with TRBJ1-2; D remains unclear. CDR1 and CDR2 (germline): MDHEN, SYDVKM. The CDR3 extends over 12 amino acids. Between the trimmed V and J ends, which lost 2 bases and 9 bases, there was a span of 10 bases. The chain's CDR3 is CASSLPGGSYTF. The CDR3 DNA reads as TGTGCCAGCAGTTTACCGGGAGGTAGCTACACCTTC.

The V and J genes are TRBV7-2 and TRBJ2-7; 8 nucleotides match TRBD1. This CDR3 spans 16 amino acids. Losses at the gene ends were 1 base for V and 4 bases for J; bases not matched to a gene: 9. Germline CDR1 reads SGHTA; CDR2 reads FQGNSA. CDR3 region: CASSLGAGGHSYEQYF. The CDR3 DNA is TGTGCCAGCAGCTTAGGGGCAGGGGGCCATTCGTACGAGCAGTACTTC.

The chain carries TRBV2 and TRBJ2-5, with 13 bases that match TRBD2. From germline, CDR1 is SNHLY and CDR2 FYNNEI. CDR3 length: 16 residues. V was pared by 5 bases and J by 6 bases, with 9 bases of the junction left unmatched. In DNA, the CDR3 is TGTGCCAGCAGTCCAACTAGCGGGGGGGCCGGGCAGACCCAGTACTTC. The encoded protein is CASSPTSGGAGQTQYF.

The rearrangement joins TRBV19 to TRBJ2-3; 8 positions agree with TRBD1. This CDR3 has 18 amino acids. CDR1 and CDR2 from the germline V gene are LNHDA and SQIVND (reference sequence). V dropped 0 bases and J dropped 0; count of bases not matched to a gene: 8. The CDR3 DNA follows: TGTGCCAGTAGTATAGAGAGTCCAGGGGGCAAAAGCACAGATACGCAGTATTTT. The encoded protein is CASSIESPGGKSTDTQYF.

The chain joins TRBV2 to TRBJ1-3, with 7 bases that match TRBD1. After removal of 3 bases from V and 2 bases from J, the junction contained 4 bases not matched to a gene. The germline V gene encodes CDR1 SNHLY and CDR2 FYNNEI. This CDR3 spans 15 amino acids. The CDR3: CASSEPDRAGNTIYF. DNA of the CDR3: TGTGCCAGCAGTGAGCCCGACAGGGCTGGAAACACCATATATTTT. Together with reference TRBV2 and TRBJ1-3, the CDR3 gives the full variable domain: EPEVTQTPSHQVTQMGQEVILRCVPISNHLYFYWYRQILGQKVEFLVSFYNNEISEKSEIFDDQFSVERPDGSNFTLKIRSTKLEDSAMYFCASSEPDRAGNTIYFGEGSWLTVV.

The chain couples TRBV5-1 to TRBJ1-1; D possibly corresponds to TRBD1 (5 bases). This CDR3 has 13 amino acids. Looked up from germline, CDR1 is SGHRS and CDR2 is YFSETQ. Trimming took 3 bases from V and 4 from J, leaving 10 bases between them. This chain's CDR3 is CASSSGGVTEAFF. CDR3 nucleotide sequence: TGCGCCAGCAGCTCGGGGGGGGTCACTGAAGCTTTCTTT.

The chain links TRBV11-2 to TRBJ1-2; tentatively, D is TRBD1 (5 bases). Looked up from germline, CDR1 is SGHAT and CDR2 is FQNNGV. Trimming left V 5 bases short and J 8 bases short, with 15 bases between. The CDR3 consists of 13 residues. The CDR3 is CASSPRGVWGYTF. In nucleotides, the CDR3 is TGTGCCAGCAGCCCCCGGGGGGTGTGGGGCTACACCTTC.

V usage is TRBV3-1 (or the pseudogene TRBV3-2) and J usage is TRBJ1-2; 7 nucleotides match TRBD1. Losses at the gene ends were 0 bases for V and 8 bases for J; bases not matched to a gene: 6. The V gene's germline CDR1 is LGHDT and CDR2 YNNKEL (reference sequence). CDR3 length: 14 residues. CDR3 sequence: CASSQDRQGAGYTF. CDR3 coding DNA: TGTGCCAGCAGCCAAGATAGACAGGGCGCGGGCTACACCTTC.

The V call is TRBV5-6, the J call TRBJ2-5; D is possibly TRBD2 (6 bases). This CDR3 is 14 amino acids long. Per the germline V gene, CDR1 is SGHDT and CDR2 is YYEEEE. Trimming took off 2 bases at V and 4 bases at J, with 12 bases between the two ends. CDR3 protein: CASSFPGDGETQYF. CDR3 DNA: TGTGCCAGCAGCTTTCCGGGAGATGGAGAGACCCAGTACTTC.

The chain has TRBV24-1 and TRBJ1-2; the match to TRBD1 covers 9 bases. Germline CDR1 and CDR2: KGHDR and SFDVKD. This CDR3 has 16 amino acids. Germline trimming cut 3 bases from V and 6 bases from J; bases unmatched to any gene: 10. The CDR3 DNA follows: TGTGCCACCAGTGATCCCGGACAGGGGCAGGTCGATGGCTACACCTTC. The encoded protein is CATSDPGQGQVDGYTF.

The chain combines TRBV7-6 with TRBJ1-1; TRBD1 matches at 12 bases. CDR1 and CDR2 from the germline V gene are SGHVS and FNYEAQ. CDR3 length equals 15 residues. Losses at the gene ends were 5 bases for V and 7 bases for J; bases not matched to a gene: 8. CDR3 in DNA: TGTGCCAGCAGCCCGGGACAGGGGGCAAATAGTGAAGCTTTCTTT. Encoded protein: CASSPGQGANSEAFF.

This clone has just a few counts. The chain has TRBV18 and TRBJ1-3; the D is unclear. Germline V lookup: CDR1 KGHSH, CDR2 LQKENI. This CDR3 comprises 15 residues. V was pared by 4 bases and J by 2 bases, with 12 bases between. CDR3 protein: CASSLSGQTGNTIYF. For the CDR3, the DNA is TGTGCCAGCTCACTTAGCGGTCAGACTGGAAACACCATATATTTT.

This clone was recorded only once. V usage is TRBV9 and J usage is TRBJ1-1; D not resolved. This CDR3 comprises 16 residues. V was pared by 6 bases and J by 0 bases, with 18 bases between. Germline values: CDR1 SGDLS, CDR2 YYNGEE. The DNA of the CDR3 is TGTGCCAGCACCCAACAACCAACCACAGTGAACACTGAAGCTTTCTTT. Its translation: CASTQQPTTVNTEAFF.

V gene TRBV4-1 combines with J gene TRBJ1-2, with D maybe TRBD1 (6 bases). The CDR3 is 14 amino acids. Trimming took off 3 bases at V and 2 bases at J, with 10 bases between the two ends. Germline CDR1 is MGHRA and CDR2 is YSYEKL. The CDR3 bases are TGCGCCAGCAGCCACCCACAGGGAAACTATGGCTACACCTTC. Its protein product is CASSHPQGNYGYTF.

The V and J genes are TRBV10-2 and TRBJ2-5, with a weak D call TRBD2 (6 bases). Germline loops: CDR1 WSHSY, CDR2 SAAADI. This CDR3 spans 13 amino acids. V gave up 6 bases and J gave up 3 bases, with 11 bases separating them. As DNA, the CDR3 is TGCGCCAGCAGAACCCCGGGGGAAGAGACCCAGTACTTC. It is translated as CASRTPGEETQYF.

This clone was seen only a few times. This chain uses TRBV6-5 with TRBJ1-5; D gene unclear. The CDR3 totals 13 residues. Germline assignment: CDR1 MNHEY and CDR2 SVGAGI. CDR3 sequence: CAVRETSNQPQHF. Written as DNA, the CDR3 is TGTGCAGTACGGGAAACGAGCAATCAGCCCCAGCATTTT.

V and J are TRBV18 and TRBJ1-2; D might be TRBD1 (6 bases). This CDR3 has 17 residues. The germline V gene has CDR1 KGHSH and CDR2 LQKENI. V was shortened by 3 bases and J by 2 bases, with 19 bases between the two germline ends. The CDR3 loop is CASSPKSTGFSNYGYTF. The CDR3 nucleotides read TGTGCCAGCTCACCGAAGTCTACAGGGTTTTCGAACTATGGCTACACCTTC. The variable domain in full, completed from reference TRBV18 and TRBJ1-2, reads NAGVMQNPRHLVRRRGQEARLRCSPMKGHSHVYWYRQLPEEGLKFMVYLQKENIIDESGMPKERFSAEFPKEGPSILRIQQVVRGDSAAYFCASSPKSTGFSNYGYTFGSGTRLTVV.

J is TRBJ2-1 and V is TRBV20-1; D is unresolved. The CDR3 totals 11 residues. CDR1 is DFQATT, CDR2 SNEGSKA, per germline (reference sequence). V was shortened by 0 bases and J by 8 bases, with 5 bases between the two germline ends. The CDR3 sequence is CSARDFDEQFF. DNA of the CDR3: TGCAGTGCTAGAGATTTCGATGAGCAGTTCTTC.

The chain joins TRBV7-3 to TRBJ2-2; TRBD2 aligns across 8 bases. In germline, CDR1 is SGHTA, CDR2 FQGTGA. The CDR3 is 14 residues long. Losses at the gene ends were 5 bases for V and 5 bases for J; bases not matched to a gene: 4. The CDR3 region has the DNA TGTGCCAGCAGCACTCTAGCGGGTACCGGGGAGCTGTTTTTT. This sequence encodes CASSTLAGTGELFF.

The chain has TRBV2 and TRBJ2-7; 7 nucleotides align to TRBD1. The length of the CDR3 is 15 residues. Germline assignment: CDR1 SNHLY and CDR2 FYNNEI. V was pared by 7 bases and J by 7 bases, with 16 bases of the junction left unmatched. The CDR3 nucleotides read TGTGCCAGCACGGTCGACAGGGCACTCTCGGGGGAGCAGTACTTC. Translated, it gives CASTVDRALSGEQYF.

CDR3 DNA: TGTGCCAGCAGCTTAGGAGAATCGGGGGAGCAGTTCTTC. This translates into CASSLGESGEQFF. The genes are TRBV7-8 and TRBJ2-1; a weak D match, TRBD2 (5 bases). The CDR3 runs to 13 residues. Between the trimmed V and J ends, which lost 1 base and 10 bases, there was a span of 11 bases. CDR1 SGHVS and CDR2 FQNEAQ come from the germline V gene.

This clone came up once. The CDR3 reads CASSLVSGTGGDNEQFF. CDR3 nucleotides: TGTGCCAGCAGCTTAGTATCCGGGACAGGGGGCGATAATGAGCAGTTCTTC. The chain couples TRBV7-2 to TRBJ2-1; TRBD1 matches 12 bases. The CDR3 runs 17 residues. Germline CDR1 SGHTA, CDR2 FQGNSA. The V and J ends lost 1 base and 7 bases, in that order; junction bases with no gene match: 8. The variable domain in full, completed from reference TRBV7-2 and TRBJ2-1, reads GAGVSQSPSNKVTEKGKDVELRCDPISGHTALYWYRQSLGQGLEFLIYFQGNSAPDKSGLPSDRFSAERTGGSVSTLTIQRTQQEDSAVYLCASSLVSGTGGDNEQFFGPGTRLTVL.

The chain has TRBV6-2 or TRBV6-3 and TRBJ2-1; 8 nucleotides align to TRBD1. The length of the CDR3 is 15 residues. Trimming cost V 0 bases and J 7 bases; bases outside gene matches: 5. Germline V gives CDR1 MNHEY, CDR2 SVGEGT. The CDR3 sequence is CASSYSGQVKNEQFF. CDR3 DNA sequence: TGTGCCAGCAGTTACTCGGGACAGGTTAAGAATGAGCAGTTCTTC.